These 26 T cell receptor beta chains were sequenced from one sample in a study of early T cells in non-severe SARS-CoV-2 infection. Using its own MiXCR run on the 5' RACE reads, TCRdb lists one record per CDR3 protein. The sample has 90,000 or so distinct CDR3 sequences, just under 15% seen once; the top ten hold less than 7%. Sequenced: whole blood. The source is an adult who was a healthcare worker with PCR-confirmed SARS-CoV-2 infection or an uninfected control (not recorded which).

The CDR3 DNA is TGCAGTGCCCAACCTAGGACCGAGCAGTACTTC. The encoded protein is CSAQPRTEQYF. The gene calls are TRBV20-1 and TRBJ2-7; no clear D. The CDR3 contains 11 residues. V lost 6 bases, J lost 6 bases, and 12 bases lay in between. The germline CDR1 and CDR2 sequences are DFQATT and SNEGSKA (reference sequence).

The chain joins TRBV28 to TRBJ2-7; D is undetermined. Germline-derived CDR1 and CDR2 are MDHEN and SYDVKM. The CDR3 loop spans 12 amino acids. V was shortened by 5 bases and J by 7 bases, with 12 bases between the two germline ends. CDR3 loop: CASSPPLREQYF. In nucleotides, the CDR3 is TGTGCCAGCAGTCCACCTTTAAGGGAGCAGTACTTC. The complete variable domain, with remaining parts taken from reference TRBV28 and TRBJ2-7, reads DVKVTQSSRYLVKRTGEKVFLECVQDMDHENMFWYRQDPGLGLRLIYFSYDVKMKEKGDIPEGYSVSREKKERFSLILESASTNQTSMYLCASSPPLREQYFGPGTRLTVT.

The chain joins TRBV28 to TRBJ2-7; 12 bases are a match to TRBD2. The germline CDR1 and CDR2 sequences are MDHEN and SYDVKM. The CDR3 is 15 residues long. V lost 5 bases to trimming and J lost 2 bases; unmatched junction nucleotides: 4. The CDR3 loop reads CASSRRLAGAYEQYF. The CDR3 nucleotides are TGTGCCAGCAGTCGCCGACTAGCGGGAGCCTACGAGCAGTACTTC. The full variable domain, rest sourced from reference TRBV28 and TRBJ2-7, is DVKVTQSSRYLVKRTGEKVFLECVQDMDHENMFWYRQDPGLGLRLIYFSYDVKMKEKGDIPEGYSVSREKKERFSLILESASTNQTSMYLCASSRRLAGAYEQYFGPGTRLTVT.

In this sample, this clonotype turned up a few times. The chain's CDR3 is CSARGSQGITEAFF. The CDR3 bases are TGCAGTGCTAGGGGATCACAGGGCATCACTGAAGCTTTCTTT. The rearrangement uses TRBV20-1 and TRBJ1-1, with D maybe TRBD1 (6 bases). The CDR3 is 14 amino acids. Germline CDR1 is DFQATT and CDR2 is SNEGSKA (reference sequence). V was pared by 3 bases and J by 4 bases, with 15 bases between.

This clonotype was picked up many times. The genes are TRBV5-1 and TRBJ1-5; TRBD1 is a possible D gene (6 bases). The V gene's germline CDR1 is SGHRS and CDR2 YFSETQ. This CDR3 comprises 15 residues. Trimming took 1 base from V and 9 from J, leaving 17 bases between them. The CDR3 DNA reads TGCGCCAGCAGCTTGCAATGGGACAAGGCGGGGCCCCAGCATTTT. This codes for CASSLQWDKAGPQHF.

This clonotype was counted between two and nine times. DNA for the CDR3: TGCGCCAGCAGCCAAGTAGACATGGGACTATCCTACAATGAGCAGTTCTTC. Translation: CASSQVDMGLSYNEQFF. V usage is TRBV4-1 and J usage is TRBJ2-1; 7 bases are shared with TRBD2. V dropped 1 base and J dropped 1; count of bases not matched to a gene: 7. The CDR3 is 17 residues long. The germline CDR1 and CDR2 sequences are MGHRA and YSYEKL.

This clonotype has a handful of counts. The chain couples TRBV28 to TRBJ1-3; TRBD1 aligns across 8 bases. The V and J ends lost 4 bases and 3 bases, in that order; junction bases with no gene match: 2. This CDR3 has 14 amino acids. Germline-derived CDR1 and CDR2 are MDHEN and SYDVKM. The CDR3 sequence is CASSSGGNGNTIYF. The CDR3 nucleotides read TGTGCCAGCAGTTCAGGGGGCAATGGAAACACCATATATTTT.

The genes are TRBV6-5 and TRBJ1-2, with TRBD1 matching over 8 bases. Germline CDR1 is MNHEY and CDR2 is SVGAGI. Germline trimming cut 6 bases from V and 5 bases from J; bases unmatched to any gene: 5. The CDR3 contains 13 residues. The DNA of the CDR3 is TGTGCCAGCAGCCTCCAGGGGGCATATGGCTACACCTTC. Translation: CASSLQGAYGYTF.

This rearrangement joins TRBV28 to TRBJ2-2, with D perhaps matching TRBD1 (5 bases). The CDR3 sequence is 13 residues long. The ends were cut back, 7 bases at V and 4 bases at J, with 10 bases in the middle. Germline CDR1 and CDR2: MDHEN and SYDVKM. DNA of the CDR3: TGTGCCAGCACAGGGCGCCCCACCGGGGAGCTGTTTTTT. Protein product: CASTGRPTGELFF.

This clonotype was observed a handful of times. The rearrangement uses TRBV12-3 or TRBV12-4 and TRBJ1-1; TRBD1 might be the D (6 bases). The CDR3 extends over 14 amino acids. V was trimmed by 4 bases and J by 5 bases, leaving 14 bases between them. CDR3 in amino acids: CASSSGGSATEAFF. DNA for the CDR3: TGTGCCAGCAGTTCGGGGGGCAGCGCGACTGAAGCTTTCTTT.

This clonotype was seen ten or more times. As DNA, the CDR3 is TGTGCCAGCAGGGGGAACGGGGGCGACGAGCAGTACTTC. It codes for CASRGNGGDEQYF. The chain is built from TRBV6-6 and TRBJ2-7, with D perhaps matching TRBD1 or TRBD2 (6 bases each). Between the trimmed V and J ends, which lost 6 bases and 5 bases, there was a span of 14 bases. Per germline, CDR1 MNHNY and CDR2 SVGAGI (reference sequence). CDR3 size: 13 residues.

This clonotype has just one count. J is TRBJ1-1 and V is TRBV6-5, with D perhaps matching TRBD1 (5 bases). This CDR3 spans 14 amino acids. The germline CDR1 and CDR2 sequences are MNHEY and SVGAGI. The ends were cut back, 4 bases at V and 10 bases at J, with 19 bases in the middle. CDR3: CASSWRGVADRAFF. Here the CDR3 DNA reads TGTGCCAGCAGTTGGCGGGGGGTAGCCGATAGAGCTTTCTTT.

There are a few counts of this clonotype. V and J are TRBV4-2 and TRBJ2-2; 8 bases fit TRBD2. Trimming at V came to 1 base and at J to 8 bases, leaving 6 bases not matched to a gene. Germline-derived CDR1 and CDR2 are LGHNA and YNFKEQ. CDR3 size: 15 residues. CDR3 sequence: CASSQVREGPGELFF. The CDR3 DNA reads as TGTGCCAGCAGCCAAGTACGGGAGGGCCCTGGGGAGCTGTTTTTT.

The sample holds a few counts of this clonotype. The gene calls are TRBV29-1 and TRBJ2-2, with a possible D match to TRBD1 (5 bases). This CDR3 region has 14 residues. V lost 4 bases and J 5 bases, leaving 14 bases between the germline ends. Per germline, CDR1 SQVTM and CDR2 ANQGSEA. The CDR3 DNA is TGCAGCGTTGTTCAGCAGGGTCAGACCGGGGAGCTGTTTTTT. It encodes CSVVQQGQTGELFF.

This clonotype has at least ten counts. The chain combines TRBV28 with TRBJ2-5; D remains unclear. V dropped 4 bases and J dropped 5 bases, with 14 bases sitting between them. The germline CDR1 and CDR2 sequences are MDHEN and SYDVKM. The CDR3 loop spans 14 amino acids. The CDR3 DNA sequence: TGTGCCAGCAGTTCCCCTTTTGCGGTGGAGACCCAGTACTTC. It translates to CASSSPFAVETQYF.

This clonotype appeared a few times. V and J are TRBV7-8 and TRBJ1-1, with 8 bases lining up with TRBD1. The V segment lost 5 bases and the J segment 4 bases; nucleotides outside the gene matches: 9. Germline loops: CDR1 SGHVS, CDR2 FQNEAQ. This CDR3 contains 15 residues. The CDR3, as DNA: TGTGCCAGCAGCCGAACAGGGGGGCCGGGCACTGAAGCTTTCTTT. Translating it yields CASSRTGGPGTEAFF. The complete variable domain, with remaining parts taken from reference TRBV7-8 and TRBJ1-1, reads GAGVSQSPRYKVAKRGQDVALRCDPISGHVSLFWYQQALGQGPEFLTYFQNEAQLDKSGLPSDRFFAERPEGSVSTLKIQRTQQEDSAVYLCASSRTGGPGTEAFFGQGTRLTVV.

The V gene is TRBV7-8, the J gene TRBJ2-3; the D gene is possibly TRBD2 (6 bases). The V end lost 3 bases, the J end lost 6 bases, and 10 bases lay between the germline ends. Germline V gene data show CDR1 as SGHVS and CDR2 as FQNEAQ. This CDR3 is 13 amino acids long. CDR3: CASSLEGRDTQYF. CDR3 DNA sequence: TGTGCCAGCAGCTTGGAGGGAAGGGATACGCAGTATTTT.

Written as DNA, the CDR3 is TGCAGTGCTAGTTACGGACTAGCGGGAGACGAGCAGTACTTC. Protein product: CSASYGLAGDEQYF. The V gene is TRBV20-1, the J gene TRBJ2-7, with TRBD2 matching over 13 bases. Germline CDR1 DFQATT, CDR2 SNEGSKA (reference sequence). Trimming removed 3 bases from V and 5 bases from J; junction bases left unmatched: 4. The CDR3 is 14 residues long.

The chain links TRBV20-1 to TRBJ2-7; D gene unclear. The CDR3 spans 10 residues. V lost 6 bases and J lost 1, with 4 bases in between. CDR1 is DFQATT and CDR2 is SNEGSKA in the germline V gene (reference sequence). CDR3 sequence: CSAGSYEQYF. DNA for the CDR3: TGCAGTGCGGGATCCTACGAGCAGTACTTC.

The chain recombines TRBV7-6 with TRBJ2-7, with 7 bases lining up with TRBD2. CDR3 size: 12 residues. Germline CDR1 and CDR2: SGHVS and FNYEAQ. Unmatched junction bases numbered 2, after V lost 3 bases and J lost 6 bases. CDR3 nucleotide sequence: TGTGCCAGCAGCTTTACGGGGGGCGAGCAGTACTTC. Residues: CASSFTGGEQYF. Full variable domain (missing parts from reference TRBV7-6 and TRBJ2-7): GAGVSQSPRYKVTKRGQDVALRCDPISGHVSLYWYRQALGQGPEFLTYFNYEAQQDKSGLPNDRFSAERPEGSISTLTIQRTEQRDSAMYRCASSFTGGEQYFGPGTRLTVT.

This clonotype was counted ten times or more. CDR3 nucleotides: TGTGCCAGCAGTTTAATGGCGGTGCAACCTTATAATTCACCCCTCCACTTT. Protein product: CASSLMAVQPYNSPLHF. The rearrangement links TRBV27 to TRBJ1-6; D not resolved. Germline assignment: CDR1 MNHEY and CDR2 SMNVEV (reference sequence). CDR3 length: 17 amino acids. Trimming stripped 2 bases from V and 4 bases from J, with 15 bases between.

The table lists this clonotype with a few counts. The chain links TRBV15 to TRBJ2-6; 10 bases map to TRBD2. CDR3 length: 18 amino acids. Unmatched junction bases numbered 3, after V lost 0 bases and J lost 1 base. Germline CDR1 and CDR2: LNHNV and YYDKDF (reference sequence). The CDR3 DNA reads TGTGCCACCAGCAGAGATCTAGCGGGAGTTTCTGGGGCCAACGTCCTGACTTTC. This sequence encodes CATSRDLAGVSGANVLTF.

This clonotype was detected many times. The chain recombines TRBV29-1 with TRBJ2-5; no firm D call. The CDR3 consists of 11 residues. From germline, CDR1 is SQVTM and CDR2 ANQGSEA. V was cut by 6 bases and J by 5 bases, with 10 bases left in between. CDR3 DNA: TGCAGCGTGTCGTTAACGGAGACCCAGTACTTC. Translating it yields CSVSLTETQYF.

The table lists this clonotype with a few counts. V gene TRBV5-1 combines with J gene TRBJ1-5; D unresolved. The CDR3 extends over 14 amino acids. From germline, CDR1 is SGHRS and CDR2 YFSETQ. V lost 3 bases, J lost 4 bases, and 11 bases lay in between. CDR3 in DNA: TGCGCCAGCAGCTCCGGCGATCCAAATCAGCCCCAGCATTTT. Its translation: CASSSGDPNQPQHF.

This chain connects TRBV7-2 to TRBJ2-2, with TRBD1 matching over 8 bases. Trimming took 5 bases from V and 3 from J; bases not matched to a gene: 5. This CDR3 is built from 15 residues. In germline, CDR1 is SGHTA, CDR2 FQGNSA. The CDR3 sequence: CASSVGQGDTGELFF. The CDR3 nucleotides read TGTGCCAGCAGCGTAGGACAGGGAGACACCGGGGAGCTGTTTTTT.

This chain uses TRBV5-4 with TRBJ2-3; 9 nucleotides line up with TRBD2. The V and J ends lost 3 bases and 4 bases, in that order; junction bases with no gene match: 12. Germline lookup yields CDR1 SGHNT and CDR2 YYREEE (reference sequence). The CDR3 sequence is 17 residues long. CDR3 sequence reads: CASSSLEIAGESDTQYF. CDR3 nucleotide sequence: TGTGCCAGCAGCTCCCTGGAGATAGCGGGAGAATCAGATACGCAGTATTTT.